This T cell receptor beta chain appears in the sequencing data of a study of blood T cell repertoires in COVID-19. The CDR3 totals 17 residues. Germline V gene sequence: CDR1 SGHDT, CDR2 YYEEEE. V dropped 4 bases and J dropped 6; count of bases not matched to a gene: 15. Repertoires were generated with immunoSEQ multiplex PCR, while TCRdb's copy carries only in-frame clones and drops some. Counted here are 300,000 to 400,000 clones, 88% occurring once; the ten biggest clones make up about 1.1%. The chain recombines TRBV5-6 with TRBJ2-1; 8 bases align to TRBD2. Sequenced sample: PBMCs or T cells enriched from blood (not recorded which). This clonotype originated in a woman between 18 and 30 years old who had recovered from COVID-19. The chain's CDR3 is CASSLYGLALNVNEQFF. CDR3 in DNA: TGTGCCAGCAGCCTCTACGGACTAGCCCTGAACGTCAATGAGCAGTTCTTC.